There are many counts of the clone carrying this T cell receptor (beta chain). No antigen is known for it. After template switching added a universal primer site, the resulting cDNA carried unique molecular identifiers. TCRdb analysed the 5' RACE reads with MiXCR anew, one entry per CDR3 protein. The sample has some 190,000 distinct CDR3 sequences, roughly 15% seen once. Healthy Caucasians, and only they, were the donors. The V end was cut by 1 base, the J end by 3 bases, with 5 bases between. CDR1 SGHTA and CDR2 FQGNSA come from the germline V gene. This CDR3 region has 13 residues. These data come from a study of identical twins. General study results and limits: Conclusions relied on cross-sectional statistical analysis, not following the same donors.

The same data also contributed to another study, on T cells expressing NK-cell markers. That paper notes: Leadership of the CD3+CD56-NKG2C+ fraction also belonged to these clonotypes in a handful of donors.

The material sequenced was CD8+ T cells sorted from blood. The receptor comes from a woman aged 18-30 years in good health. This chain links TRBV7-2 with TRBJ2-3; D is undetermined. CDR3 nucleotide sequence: TGTGCCAGCAGCTTAGTCTCTACAGATACGCAGTATTTT. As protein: CASSLVSTDTQYF.